This T cell receptor (beta chain) was profiled in a study of technical replicates of blood from a handful of donors. Generated by immunoSEQ multiplex PCR, the TCRdb table keeps only in-frame clones and is missing some. The profile covers about 74,000 clones, with about nine tenths appearing a single time and roughly 0.38% taken by the ten largest. Sequencing was done on a sample of T cells isolated from PBMCs. This TCR derives from a human donor in good health.

The CDR3 DNA is TGCGCCAGCAGCCCCGATAGCGGGAGCTCCTACAATGAGCAGTTCTTC. Amino acids: CASSPDSGSSYNEQFF. The genes are TRBV4-3 and TRBJ2-1, with 9 nucleotides matching TRBD2. Germline assignment: CDR1 LGHNA and CDR2 YSLEER. This CDR3 comprises 16 residues. Losses at the gene ends were 4 bases for V and 0 bases for J; bases not matched to a gene: 4.